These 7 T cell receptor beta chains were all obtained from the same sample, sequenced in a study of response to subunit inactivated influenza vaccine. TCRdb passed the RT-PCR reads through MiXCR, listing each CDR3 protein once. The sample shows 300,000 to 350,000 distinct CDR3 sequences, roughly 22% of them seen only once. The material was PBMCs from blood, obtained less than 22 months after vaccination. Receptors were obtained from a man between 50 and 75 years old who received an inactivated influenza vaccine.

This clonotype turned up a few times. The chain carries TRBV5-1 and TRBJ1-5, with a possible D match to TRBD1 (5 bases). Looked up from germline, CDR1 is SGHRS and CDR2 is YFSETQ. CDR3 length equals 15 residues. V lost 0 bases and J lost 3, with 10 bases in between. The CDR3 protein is CASSLEAGYNQPQHF. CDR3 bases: TGCGCCAGCAGCTTGGAAGCAGGGTACAATCAGCCCCAGCATTTT.

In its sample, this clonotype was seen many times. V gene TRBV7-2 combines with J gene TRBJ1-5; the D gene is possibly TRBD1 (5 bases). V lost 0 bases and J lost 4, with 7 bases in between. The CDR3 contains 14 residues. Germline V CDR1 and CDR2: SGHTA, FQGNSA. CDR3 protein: CASSLARENQPQHF. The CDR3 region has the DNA TGTGCCAGCAGCTTAGCCAGGGAAAATCAGCCCCAGCATTTT.

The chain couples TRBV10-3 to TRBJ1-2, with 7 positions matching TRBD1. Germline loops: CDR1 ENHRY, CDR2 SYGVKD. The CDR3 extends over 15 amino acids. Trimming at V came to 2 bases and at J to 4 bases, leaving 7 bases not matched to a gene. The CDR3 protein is CAISEPGDRSYGYTF. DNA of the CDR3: TGTGCCATCAGTGAGCCCGGGGACAGAAGCTATGGCTACACCTTC.

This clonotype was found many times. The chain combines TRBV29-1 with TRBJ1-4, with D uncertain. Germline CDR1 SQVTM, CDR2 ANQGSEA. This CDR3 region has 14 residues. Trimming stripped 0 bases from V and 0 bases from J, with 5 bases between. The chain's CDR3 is CSVEDRSTNEKLFF. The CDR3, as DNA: TGCAGCGTTGAAGATCGGTCAACTAATGAAAAACTGTTTTTT.

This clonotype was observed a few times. The CDR3: CASSETGTVNTEAFF. The CDR3 bases are TGTGCCAGCAGTGAAACCGGGACAGTAAACACTGAAGCTTTCTTT. This chain links TRBV27 with TRBJ1-1; 7 bases are shared with TRBD1. Per germline, CDR1 MNHEY and CDR2 SMNVEV (reference sequence). The length of the CDR3 is 15 residues. V lost 5 bases and J lost 2; bases outside the gene matches: 8.

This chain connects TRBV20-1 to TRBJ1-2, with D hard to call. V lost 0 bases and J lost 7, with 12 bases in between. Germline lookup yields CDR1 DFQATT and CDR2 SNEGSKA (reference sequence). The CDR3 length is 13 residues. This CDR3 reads CSARDRWGGGYTF. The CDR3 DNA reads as TGCAGTGCTAGAGATCGATGGGGTGGTGGCTACACCTTC.

The CDR3 sequence: CASSFGFNTEAFF. The CDR3 nucleotides read TGTGCCAGCAGTTTCGGGTTTAACACTGAAGCTTTCTTT. The J gene is TRBJ1-1, the V gene TRBV12-3 or TRBV12-4, with no clear D. V dropped 3 bases and J dropped 2 bases, with 7 bases sitting between them. The CDR3 is 13 amino acids.